Described below is a single T cell receptor (beta chain) sequence and its context. Combining a sample-barcoded 5' primer with a J-beta primer mix, a second PCR ran for roughly 6 to 12 cycles. Each CDR3 protein is one row after TCRdb ran MiXCR on the 5' RACE reads. In the table there are about 680,000 distinct CDR3 sequences, about half of which are singletons. The authors extracted at least 6 micrograms of total RNA per sample. These data belong to a study of blood T cells in healthy people across ages. CDR1 is KGHSH, CDR2 LQKENI, per germline. This CDR3 spans 14 amino acids. Deletions cut 3 bases from V and 1 base from J, with 9 bases between.

The receptor's source is a woman aged 55-70 years in good health. This chain uses TRBV18 with TRBJ1-1, with no clear D. The sample consisted of blood. The CDR3 coding sequence is TGTGCCAGCTCACCTTTGACACAGAACACTGAAGCTTTCTTT. This translates into CASSPLTQNTEAFF.